This T cell receptor beta chain was captured in a study of OX40 agonist ivuxolimab in advanced cancers. Libraries were prepared by immunoSEQ multiplex PCR; TCRdb keeps only in-frame clonotypes and omits some of them. This table has tens of thousands of clones, approximately 86% appearing once. The germline V gene has CDR1 LGHNT and CDR2 FRNRAP. The CDR3 length is 13 residues. V shed 0 bases and J shed 8 bases, with 8 bases lying between them. The genes are TRBV12-5 and TRBJ2-1; D ambiguous. The sample was CD4+ or CD8+ T cells sorted from blood, taken in a trial of the OX40 agonist ivuxolimab. The receptor was isolated from an adult with an advanced solid tumor such as melanoma, head and neck, liver or kidney cancer. CDR3 loop: CASGLVGWDEQFF. The CDR3 DNA follows: TGTGCTAGTGGTTTGGTGGGATGGGATGAGCAGTTCTTC.